This is a list of T cell receptor beta chains from one sample in a study of long-term antiretroviral therapy in people with HIV. Assay used: immunoSEQ multiplex PCR; TCRdb lists only in-frame clones, some missing. The table records tens of thousands of clones, roughly 85% of them present only once. The sample consisted of unsorted PBMCs, taken around 3.3 years after starting antiretroviral therapy. These receptor sequences come from a man aged 18 to 29 with HIV. CDR3s include the opening cysteine and the closing phenylalanine or tryptophan. A D gene is named only where the DNA matches it firmly. Rows give clone size only sometimes, using once, few, many, or a class for an expanded clone.

j_call d_call v_call clone_size cdr3_nt cdr3_aa
TRBJ1-5 TRBD1 TRBV2 . TGTGCCAGCAGTGGAGCACCAGGGGGCGGTGGCAATCAGCCCCAGCATTTT CASSGAPGGGGNQPQHF
TRBJ1-3 . TRBV2 . TGTGCCAGCAGTGAACTTAACTCTGGAAACACCATATATTTT CASSELNSGNTIYF
TRBJ2-7 . TRBV7-8 once TGTGCCAGCAGCTTAGGGCAGGGCGGCGAGCAGTACTTC CASSLGQGGEQYF
TRBJ1-5 TRBD1 TRBV7-6 . TGTGCCAGCAGCTCCTTCGGGGGAGGGGGCGATCAGCCCCAGCATTTT CASSSFGGGGDQPQHF
TRBJ2-7 TRBD1 TRBV4-3 . TGCGCCAGCAGCCAAGATTGGGGACAGTCCTACGAGCAGTACTTC CASSQDWGQSYEQYF
TRBJ1-1 . TRBV5-1 once TGCGCCAGCAGCTTGGTTAGAGGGGGGGCCACTGAAGCTTTCTTT CASSLVRGGATEAFF
TRBJ2-7 TRBD2 TRBV29-1 . TGCAGCGTTGTAGGTCGGGTAGCGGGGCCGTTCTACGAGCAGTACTTC CSVVGRVAGPFYEQYF
TRBJ2-7 TRBD1 TRBV27 once TGTGCCAGCAGTACCGGGACAGGGGGCTACGAGCAGTACTTC CASSTGTGGYEQYF
TRBJ1-4 . TRBV5-4 . TGTGCCAGCAGCCCCCAGGGGCGGACTAATGAAAAACTGTTTTTT CASSPQGRTNEKLFF
TRBJ1-5 . TRBV7-9 few TGTGCCAGCAGCCATGACAGGAATAGCAATCAGCCCCAGCATTTT CASSHDRNSNQPQHF
TRBJ1-6 . TRBV19 . TGTGCCAGTAGTATGGGGTCCTCAACCTATAATTCACCCCTCCACTTT CASSMGSSTYNSPLHF
TRBJ1-1 . TRBV6-5 . TGTGCCAGCAGTTACTCCGGGAGGGGGGGCGACGAAGCTTTCTTT CASSYSGRGGDEAFF
TRBJ1-2 . TRBV5-1 few TGCGCCAGCAGCTTGGAAGGACAGCTGCCCTACACCTTC CASSLEGQLPYTF
TRBJ2-5 . TRBV7-9 . TGTGCCAGCAGCCGACTACCATTCCAAGAGACCCAGTACTTC CASSRLPFQETQYF
TRBJ2-1 TRBD2 TRBV5-1 . TGCGCCAGCAGCTTGTTTGGGACTAGCGGGCCCTCCAATGAGCAGTTCTTC CASSLFGTSGPSNEQFF
TRBJ1-1 . TRBV5-1 once TGCGCCAGCACCGAAAGTTCAGGGTTAGGGACTGAAGCTTTCTTT CASTESSGLGTEAFF
TRBJ2-7 TRBD1 TRBV10-3 . TGTGCCATCAGGGGACAGGGGTCCTACGAGCAGTACTTC CAIRGQGSYEQYF
TRBJ2-2 . TRBV6-4 . TGTGCCAGCAGTGAAGGGATGTGGAGAAACACCGGGGAGCTGTTTTTT CASSEGMWRNTGELFF
TRBJ2-3 TRBD2 TRBV2 . TGTGCCAGCAGTGTGGGGGGGAGCACAGATACGCAGTATTTT CASSVGGSTDTQYF
TRBJ2-1 . TRBV7-6 . TGTGCCAGCAGCTTAATTGGGAGACTATCTTCCTACAATGAGCAGTTCTTC CASSLIGRLSSYNEQFF
TRBJ2-7 . TRBV11-2 . TGTGCCAGCAGCGCTAGGGCGAGCGCCTGGACGGGGTACGAGCAGTACTTC CASSARASAWTGYEQYF
TRBJ2-7 . TRBV6-5 . TGTGCCAGCAGTTACGGAATGTCCTACGAGCAGTACTTC CASSYGMSYEQYF
TRBJ1-1 . TRBV5-1 . TGCGCCAGCAGCCGGGGATCAGGTAACACTGAAGCTTTCTTT CASSRGSGNTEAFF
TRBJ2-2 . TRBV5-4 few TGTGCCAGCAGCTTTCAGTACACCGGGGAGCTGTTTTTT CASSFQYTGELFF
TRBJ2-1 . TRBV19 . TGTGCCAGTAGTATTGTCCGGAATGAGCAGTTCTTC CASSIVRNEQFF
TRBJ2-1 . TRBV27 . TGTGCCAGCAGTACTACAGAGTACAATGAGCAGTTCTTC CASSTTEYNEQFF
TRBJ2-7 . TRBV5-6 . TGTGCCAGCAGCTTGACAGGCTCCTACGAGCAGTACTTC CASSLTGSYEQYF
TRBJ2-7 . TRBV7-9 . TGTGCCAGCAGCTTAGGGGTTTCGGGTCCCTACGAGCAGTACTTC CASSLGVSGPYEQYF
TRBJ2-7 TRBD1 TRBV5-6 . TGTGCCAGCAGCCCCCAGAGGGACAGCTCCTACGAGCAGTACTTC CASSPQRDSSYEQYF
TRBJ1-1 . TRBV7-3 . TGTGCCAGCAGCTTAAGCCCGTGGAGGGAGAACACTGAAGCTTTCTTT CASSLSPWRENTEAFF
TRBJ2-7 . TRBV11-2 . TGTGCCAGCAGGGCCGGGCCCTCCTACGAGCAGTACTTC CASRAGPSYEQYF